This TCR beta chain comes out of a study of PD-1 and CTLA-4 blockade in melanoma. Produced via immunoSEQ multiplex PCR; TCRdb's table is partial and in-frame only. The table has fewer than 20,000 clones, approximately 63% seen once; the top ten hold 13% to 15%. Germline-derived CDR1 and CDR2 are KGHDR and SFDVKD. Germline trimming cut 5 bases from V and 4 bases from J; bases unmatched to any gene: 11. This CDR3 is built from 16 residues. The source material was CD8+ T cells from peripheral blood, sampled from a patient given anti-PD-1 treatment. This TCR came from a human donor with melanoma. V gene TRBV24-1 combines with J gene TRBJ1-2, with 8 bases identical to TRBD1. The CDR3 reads CATSADRDGFSYGYTF. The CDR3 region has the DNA TGTGCCACCAGTGCGGACAGGGATGGGTTTAGCTATGGCTACACCTTC.